The rows below give T cell receptor beta chains drawn from one sample of a study of blood T cell repertoires in COVID-19. Assay used: immunoSEQ multiplex PCR; TCRdb lists only in-frame clones, some missing. Among roughly 60,000 clones, approximately 86% were seen once, and the ten largest hold around 9.1%. The material sequenced was peripheral blood. These receptors came from a human donor with acute or convalescent COVID-19. The donor label of this sample is uncertain. Each CDR3 is given with its conserved first and last residue. A D gene is named only where the DNA matches it firmly. Not every row has a clone size; where given, it reads once, few, many or a size class.

J gene	clone size	V gene	D gene	CDR3 DNA	CDR3 protein
TRBJ2-5	.	TRBV18	.	TGTGCCAGCTCAATGCAATCGGGAGCGTACGAGACCCAGTACTTC	CASSMQSGAYETQYF
TRBJ2-1	.	TRBV24-1	TRBD2	TGTGCCACCAGTCCAATAGCGGGGGGGCCGACTGAGCAGTTCTTC	CATSPIAGGPTEQFF
TRBJ1-2	.	TRBV28	TRBD1	TGTGCCAGCATCGACCTGGGACAGGGAGGTCATGGCTACACCTTC	CASIDLGQGGHGYTF
TRBJ2-1	.	TRBV20-1	.	TGCAGTGGGGAGGGGGTAAGTGAGCAGTTCTTC	CSGEGVSEQFF
TRBJ2-5	once	TRBV6-6	TRBD2	TGTGCCAGCAATCCCGGGGGGGAAGAGACCCAGTACTTC	CASNPGGEETQYF
TRBJ1-2	.	TRBV29-1	.	TGCAGCGTTGAAGAAGGGGGGGCGAAGGGCTATGGCTACACCTTC	CSVEEGGAKGYGYTF
TRBJ2-3	once	TRBV10-3	TRBD2	TGTGCCATCAGTGGCCACCTTCTAGCGGGGACCGGTGATACGCAGTATTTT	CAISGHLLAGTGDTQYF
TRBJ2-1	.	TRBV19	TRBD1	TGTGCCAGTAGTCTGAGACAGGGGGAGCAGTTCTTC	CASSLRQGEQFF
TRBJ1-6	.	TRBV15	TRBD1	TGTGCCACCAGCAGTGGAGACAGGGGAGGGAATTCACCCCTCCACTTT	CATSSGDRGGNSPLHF
TRBJ1-5	few	TRBV19	.	TGTGCCAGTAATGGAGATTTTGTCAATCAGCCCCAGCATTTT	CASNGDFVNQPQHF
TRBJ1-3	.	TRBV18	.	TGTGCCAGCTCACCACCGGCCAGCGAGAGGACCATATATTTT	CASSPPASERTIYF
TRBJ1-5	few	TRBV3-1/TRBV3-2	.	TGTGCCAGCAGCCACCCCCAGGGTCAGCCCCAGCATTTT	CASSHPQGQPQHF
TRBJ1-1	.	TRBV9	.	TGTGCCAGCAGCGTAGAGCCGAACACTGAAGCTTTCTTT	CASSVEPNTEAFF
TRBJ2-3	once	TRBV2	TRBD1	TGTGCCATTGGACAGGGAGTTTGGACAGATACGCAGTATTTT	CAIGQGVWTDTQYF
TRBJ1-5	.	TRBV19	.	TGTGCCAGTAGTAAGTGGGGGCGACAGCCCCAGCATTTT	CASSKWGRQPQHF
TRBJ2-7	.	TRBV28	.	TGTGCCTCGCAACGGGGACAATACGAGCAGTACTTC	CASQRGQYEQYF
TRBJ2-7	.	TRBV19	TRBD2	TGTGCCAGTAGTTCGGGCGGGAGTAGGTCCTACGAGCAGTACTTC	CASSSGGSRSYEQYF
TRBJ1-1	few	TRBV5-1	.	TGCGCCAGCAGCCAAGGGGGGGAGAACACTGAAGCTTTCTTT	CASSQGGENTEAFF
TRBJ1-5	.	TRBV28	TRBD1	TGTGCCAGCAGGGGACAGGGAGTCCATCAGCCCCAGCATTTT	CASRGQGVHQPQHF
TRBJ2-1	.	TRBV19	.	TGTGCCAGTAGTATGGGCCGATTCAATGAGCAGTTCTTC	CASSMGRFNEQFF
TRBJ1-3	.	TRBV11-2	.	TGTGCCAGCAGCCCCCACCACAGGGATCCCAGAAGGAACACCATATATTTT	CASSPHHRDPRRNTIYF
TRBJ2-4	.	TRBV6-6	TRBD1	TGTGCCAGCAGTGCCACAGGGGGTGCGCACATTCAGTACTTC	CASSATGGAHIQYF
TRBJ1-5	few	TRBV6-1	TRBD1	TGTGCCAGCAGTTATGGACAGGGGAATCAGCCCCAGCATTTT	CASSYGQGNQPQHF
TRBJ2-3	once	TRBV2	TRBD2	TGTGCCAGCAGTTCTGCCCGGACTAGCGGGAGCTTCCCAGATACGCAGTATTTT	CASSSARTSGSFPDTQYF
TRBJ2-2	.	TRBV10-2	TRBD2	TGCGCCAGCAGCGCCCAGGGTGGACTAGCGGGAGGGCACACCGGGGAGCTGTTTTTT	CASSAQGGLAGGHTGELFF
TRBJ1-1	.	TRBV30	.	TGTGCCTGGAGTGAGGACACCTTAAAACCTGAAGCTTTCTTT	CAWSEDTLKPEAFF
TRBJ1-3	.	TRBV16	TRBD1	TGTGCCAGCAGCCAGTCAATCGGGCTGACAGGGCCTGGAAACACCATATATTTT	CASSQSIGLTGPGNTIYF
TRBJ2-2	once	TRBV7-2	.	TGTGCCAGCAGCTTCTACACCGGGGAGCTGTTTTTT	CASSFYTGELFF
TRBJ1-5	.	TRBV7-2	.	TGTGCCAGCAGCTTGGCTCTGCAGCCCCAGCATTTT	CASSLALQPQHF
TRBJ2-3	.	TRBV7-6	TRBD2	TGTGCCAGCAGCTTAGCGGGCGGGGGGCAGGAAGATACGCAGTATTTT	CASSLAGGGQEDTQYF
TRBJ1-1	.	TRBV18	.	TGTGCCAGCTCACCATTGACAGGCCATCTGAACACTGAAGCTTTCTTT	CASSPLTGHLNTEAFF
TRBJ2-1	.	TRBV7-3	.	TGTGCCAGCAGCCCCCTAGAGGCGCTGGAACAGTTCTTC	CASSPLEALEQFF
TRBJ1-1	.	TRBV6-6	TRBD1	TGTGCCAGCAGTTACGCCACCGGGACAGGGAGCTCTGAAGCTTTCTTT	CASSYATGTGSSEAFF
TRBJ1-6	.	TRBV10-3	TRBD1	TGTGCCATCAGAGGGGACAGGGTGGATTCACCCCTCCACTTT	CAIRGDRVDSPLHF
TRBJ2-2	few	TRBV19	.	TGTGCCAGTAGTACAACTCCACCCAGGGACACCGGGGAGCTGTTTTTT	CASSTTPPRDTGELFF
TRBJ1-2	.	TRBV11-2	.	TGTGCCAGCAGCTTAATGGCCTCCGACAGGCTGGATGGCTACACCTTC	CASSLMASDRLDGYTF
TRBJ1-2	.	TRBV19	TRBD1	TGTGCCAGTAGGACGACAGGGGGCCTAAAGGCTTTCACCTTC	CASRTTGGLKAFTF
TRBJ2-5	.	TRBV18	TRBD2	TGTGCCAGCTCACCGCGACTAGCGGCGCAAGAGACCCAGTACTTC	CASSPRLAAQETQYF
TRBJ2-3	.	TRBV28	.	TGTGCCAGCAGTCCCCCGTCACCCAGGGCTACGCAGTATTTT	CASSPPSPRATQYF
TRBJ1-5	.	TRBV27	.	TGTGCCAGCAGTTCCGACCCAGGGTATAGCAATCAGCCCCAGCATTTT	CASSSDPGYSNQPQHF